The clone carrying this TCR beta chain has more than one count but fewer than ten. Its matching antigen is unknown. Source material for PBMCs was 10 ml fresh peripheral blood. The entry originates in a study of T cells in Graves' hyperthyroidism and ophthalmopathy. CDR3 length: 19 residues. CDR1 KGHSH and CDR2 LQKENI come from the germline V gene. Losses at the gene ends were 3 bases for V and 5 bases for J; bases not matched to a gene: 13. Study-wide results and limits: Most clonotypes that expanded in the thyroid above 0.001 also showed up in blood.

RNA transcripts yielded amplified TCR beta CDR3 regions. First-round RT-PCR of the TCR CDR3 relied on the HTBI primer set. MiXCR, run by TCRdb on the multiplex PCR reads, gives a single entry per CDR3 protein. The sample holds over 500,000 distinct CDR3 sequences, around 16% seen once. The sequenced sample was blood. The clonotype was recovered from a woman aged 30 to 39 with Graves' ophthalmopathy. The V gene is TRBV18, the J gene TRBJ2-1; 13 nucleotides match TRBD2. The CDR3: CASSPKGTAGTSGNNEQFF. CDR3 bases: TGTGCCAGCTCACCCAAAGGGACAGCCGGGACTAGCGGGAACAATGAGCAGTTCTTC.